These T cell receptor beta chains were read from a single sample in a study of blood T cell repertoires in COVID-19. TCRdb's copy holds only in-frame clones and misses some; the assay was immunoSEQ multiplex PCR. The sample records 87,000 or so clones, over 75% being singletons. The sequencing input was peripheral blood. These receptors were collected from a woman aged 80 or older with acute or convalescent COVID-19. Both conserved end residues are part of each CDR3. D genes are given only for firm matches. Part of the rows lack a size; the others show once, few, many or a class for expanded clones.

d_call | j_call | v_call | clone_size | cdr3_nt | cdr3_aa
- | TRBJ2-7 | TRBV25-1 | - | TGTGCCAGCAGTGAACCGGGGGTAAATTCCTACGAGCAGTACTTC | CASSEPGVNSYEQYF
- | TRBJ2-7 | TRBV20-1 | - | TGCAGTGCTAGTCGTCCTCGTTTCTACGAGCAGTACTTC | CSASRPRFYEQYF
- | TRBJ2-3 | TRBV7-3 | - | TGTGCCAGCAGCTTATATCCGGTAACAGATACGCAGTATTTT | CASSLYPVTDTQYF
TRBD2 | TRBJ2-1 | TRBV11-2 | - | TGTGCCAGCAGCTTACAACTAGCGGGGGGGTACGATGAGCAGTTCTTC | CASSLQLAGGYDEQFF
- | TRBJ1-1 | TRBV3-1/TRBV3-2 | - | TGTGCCAGCAGGGCGCGTTCGGGTGACACTGAAGCTTTCTTT | CASRARSGDTEAFF
TRBD1 | TRBJ1-2 | TRBV5-6 | - | TGTGCCAGCAGGGGACAGGGACTTAGCTATGGCTACACCTTC | CASRGQGLSYGYTF
- | TRBJ2-7 | TRBV19 | - | TGTGCCAGTAGTATTGGAGTACCCTACGAGCAGTACTTC | CASSIGVPYEQYF
- | TRBJ2-7 | TRBV5-1 | - | TGCGCCAGCAGCTTGGAGGGGTCACCCTACGAGCAGTACTTC | CASSLEGSPYEQYF
- | TRBJ1-1 | TRBV5-6 | few | TGTGCCAGCACCCTGGACAGCCGGAACACTGAAGCTTTCTTT | CASTLDSRNTEAFF
- | TRBJ1-5 | TRBV19 | once | TGTGCCAGTAGTGGTCAGGGTAGGACGCCCCAGCATTTT | CASSGQGRTPQHF
- | TRBJ1-4 | TRBV28 | - | TGTGCCAGCAGTTTAGTGGGGGCGTGGGAAAAACTGTTTTTT | CASSLVGAWEKLFF
- | TRBJ1-1 | TRBV7-3 | - | TGTGCCAGCAGCTTAAGGGGCGATGTGGGGACTGAAGCTTTCTTT | CASSLRGDVGTEAFF
TRBD1 | TRBJ2-1 | TRBV12-5 | - | TGTGCTAGTGGTTTGCCTTGGACAGGTTCCTCCTACAATGAGCAGTTCTTC | CASGLPWTGSSYNEQFF
- | TRBJ2-5 | TRBV5-1 | - | TGCGCCAGCAGAACGGGAGAGACCCAGTACTTC | CASRTGETQYF
TRBD1 | TRBJ1-1 | TRBV11-1 | - | TGTGCCAGCAGCTCGGACAGGGGGACTGAAGCTTTCTTT | CASSSDRGTEAFF
TRBD1 | TRBJ1-4 | TRBV3-1/TRBV3-2 | - | TGTGCCAGCAGCCCCGACAGGGGAAACTTTAGAAAACTGTTTTTT | CASSPDRGNFRKLFF
- | TRBJ2-2 | TRBV5-1 | - | TGCGCCAGCAAACTACCATCGAACACCGGGGAGCTGTTTTTT | CASKLPSNTGELFF
TRBD1 | TRBJ1-2 | TRBV11-2 | - | TGTGCCAGCAGCTCATTACCTGGACAGGGCCAGGCGAGCTATGGCTACACCTTC | CASSSLPGQGQASYGYTF
- | TRBJ2-7 | TRBV4-2 | - | TGTGCCAGCAGCCAAGATAGAGGGGGCTACGAGCAGTACTTC | CASSQDRGGYEQYF
TRBD1 | TRBJ1-2 | TRBV7-3 | - | TGTGCCAGCAGCTCAGGGGGTACCGGGACAAGAATACGGCGCGGCTACACCTTC | CASSSGGTGTRIRRGYTF
TRBD1 | TRBJ1-1 | TRBV5-6 | - | TGTGCCAGCAGCTTGGGTCAGGGGGCCGGCACTGAAGCTTTCTTT | CASSLGQGAGTEAFF
TRBD2 | TRBJ2-7 | TRBV7-9 | few | TGTGCCAGCAGTCAGAGCGGGGGCCCCAGCTCCTACGAGCAGTACTTC | CASSQSGGPSSYEQYF
- | TRBJ1-1 | TRBV11-3 | - | TGTGCCAGCAGCAAAGGTGGAGGGAACACTGAAGCTTTCTTT | CASSKGGGNTEAFF
- | TRBJ1-6 | TRBV19 | - | TGTGCCAGTAGTATAGGCGCGGGGTCGGGGAATTCACCCCTCCACTTT | CASSIGAGSGNSPLHF
TRBD2 | TRBJ2-7 | TRBV27 | - | TGTGCCAGCAGTCTTCCGGGGGGCTCCTACGAGCAGTACTTC | CASSLPGGSYEQYF
- | TRBJ1-4 | TRBV29-1 | - | TGCAGCGTTGGACCACAGGGCGGAACTAATGAAAAACTGTTTTTT | CSVGPQGGTNEKLFF
- | TRBJ1-6 | TRBV12-5 | - | TGTGCTAGTGCGGGGGACAATTCACCCCTCCACTTT | CASAGDNSPLHF
TRBD1 | TRBJ1-1 | TRBV6-5 | - | TGTGCCAGCAGAACAGGGGGGAAAAACACTGAAGCTTTCTTT | CASRTGGKNTEAFF
TRBD1 | TRBJ1-5 | TRBV11-3 | - | TGTGCCAGCAGATTCGGACAGGGGAATCAGCCCCAGCATTTT | CASRFGQGNQPQHF
TRBD1 | TRBJ2-1 | TRBV19 | - | TGTGCCAGTAGTGCCGGGACAGGGGGCATGAGTGAGCAGTTCTTC | CASSAGTGGMSEQFF
TRBD1 | TRBJ1-1 | TRBV7-7 | once | TGTGCTAGCAGCCACGGACAGGGGTCCCGGAACACTGAAGCTTTCTTT | CASSHGQGSRNTEAFF
- | TRBJ2-7 | TRBV3-1/TRBV3-2 | - | TGTGCCAGCAGCCAAGGGTGGAGCTACGAGCAGTACTTC | CASSQGWSYEQYF
- | TRBJ2-2 | TRBV9 | - | TGTGCCAGCAGCGTTACGACGGACAGAACGAACACCGGGGAGCTGTTTTTT | CASSVTTDRTNTGELFF
TRBD1 | TRBJ1-2 | TRBV9 | - | TGTGCCAGCAGCGTCACAGGGGGCCTTGGCTACACCTTC | CASSVTGGLGYTF
TRBD1 | TRBJ2-1 | TRBV7-9 | few | TGTGCCAGCAGCTTAGGGGGACAGTCTCATCAGTTCTTC | CASSLGGQSHQFF
- | TRBJ2-3 | TRBV7-6 | - | TGTGCCAGCAGCTTAGCTCCGTGGGGGGGCAGGGATACGCAGTATTTT | CASSLAPWGGRDTQYF
- | TRBJ1-1 | TRBV19 | - | TGTGCCAGTTCCTACCAGGGTGGCGGCACTGAAGCTTTCTTT | CASSYQGGGTEAFF
TRBD1 | TRBJ2-7 | TRBV29-1 | - | TGCAGCGACTGGACAGGGGACCACGAGCAGTACTTC | CSDWTGDHEQYF
TRBD1 | TRBJ1-1 | TRBV3-1/TRBV3-2 | - | TGTGCCAGCAGCCGACAGGGGGCGAACACTGAAGCTTTCTTT | CASSRQGANTEAFF
TRBD2 | TRBJ2-1 | TRBV5-6 | - | TGTGCCAGCAGCCGGACTAGCGGGGGGGAAGACAATGAGCAGTTCTTC | CASSRTSGGEDNEQFF
TRBD2 | TRBJ2-5 | TRBV5-1 | - | TGCGCCAGCAGCTTGGCCGGGGTGCTAGCGGGGGGACTAGATCTAGGAACCCAGTACTTC | CASSLAGVLAGGLDLGTQYF
TRBD1 | TRBJ1-1 | TRBV6-5 | - | TGTGCCAGCAGCTCCGGACAGGGTGTCCCTTTCTTT | CASSSGQGVPFF
TRBD1 | TRBJ2-7 | TRBV5-1 | - | TGCGCCAGCAGCGAAGGGACAGACTACGAGCAGTACTTC | CASSEGTDYEQYF
TRBD2 | TRBJ2-1 | TRBV29-1 | - | TGCAGCGTTGGAGGCAGCGGGAGTTGGTATGAGCAGTTCTTC | CSVGGSGSWYEQFF
- | TRBJ2-2 | TRBV13 | - | TGTGCCAGCAGCTCCTCGGACAGAACCACCGGGGAGCTGTTTTTT | CASSSSDRTTGELFF
TRBD2 | TRBJ2-3 | TRBV5-6 | - | TGTGCCAGCAGCTTGGTTGCGGGAGGAGATACGCAGTATTTT | CASSLVAGGDTQYF
- | TRBJ2-7 | TRBV4-2 | - | TGTGCCAGCAGCCAGGAGGACGAGCAGTACTTC | CASSQEDEQYF
- | TRBJ1-3 | TRBV6-5 | - | TGTGCCAGCACCGACGGGGTTTCCGGAAACACCATATATTTT | CASTDGVSGNTIYF
TRBD1 | TRBJ1-1 | TRBV29-1 | once | TGCAGCGTTGATAAGGGGACAGGGTTGACAGCTTTCTTT | CSVDKGTGLTAFF
- | TRBJ1-1 | TRBV11-2 | - | TGTGCCAGCAGCTCATTAGGCCGCAACAGCCTGAACACTGAAGCTTTCTTT | CASSSLGRNSLNTEAFF
- | TRBJ2-5 | TRBV24-1 | - | TGTGCCACCAGTGATGAGGACACCTTCCAAGAGACCCAGTACTTC | CATSDEDTFQETQYF
TRBD2 | TRBJ2-3 | TRBV19 | - | TGTGCCAGTAGTATTAGCAGCGGGAATAAAGATACGCAGTATTTT | CASSISSGNKDTQYF
TRBD2 | TRBJ2-1 | TRBV30 | - | TGTGCCTGGAGTGCCCTAGCGGGAGGGGGGTTTTCCTACAATGAGCAGTTCTTC | CAWSALAGGGFSYNEQFF
- | TRBJ1-6 | TRBV5-8 | - | TGTGCCAGCAGCTTGGGGCAGATACTAAATTCACCCCTCCACTTT | CASSLGQILNSPLHF